The present entry profiles one T cell receptor (beta chain) with its context. This specimen belongs to a study of blood T cell repertoires in COVID-19. Study-level information: T cells, B-cell-depleted T cells, or PBMCs provided the cDNA or gDNA that served as material.

Original processing methods: Reference gene primer amplification gave nucleated cell count estimates. TCRdb's table, derived via immunoSEQ multiplex PCR, lists solely in-frame clones and lacks some. That table is the source of V, J and clone size, and D and trimming were worked out from the DNA. The sample holds around 140,000 clones, about four fifths seen once. Input material: peripheral blood. The TCR was taken from a man aged 55 to 70 with acute or convalescent COVID-19.

Here the CDR3 reads CASSNPRAAGELFF. The CDR3 DNA reads as TGTGCCAGCAGTAACCCGCGCGCGGCCGGGGAGCTGTTTTTT. The V and J genes are TRBV6-2 or TRBV6-3 and TRBJ2-2, with D hard to call. The V and J ends lost 5 bases and 6 bases respectively, with 13 bases between them. This CDR3 is built from 14 residues. Germline CDR1 MNHEY, CDR2 SVGEGT.